This passage covers 10 T cell receptor beta chains from one sample sequenced in a study of OX40 agonist ivuxolimab in advanced cancers. TCRdb's table, derived via immunoSEQ multiplex PCR, lists solely in-frame clones and lacks some. The table has roughly 100,000 clones, around 90% seen once. The sample in question was CD4+ or CD8+ T cells sorted from blood, obtained in a trial of the OX40 agonist ivuxolimab. These receptors originate from an adult with an advanced solid tumor such as melanoma, head and neck, liver or kidney cancer.

The chain couples TRBV7-8 to TRBJ1-1, with D perhaps matching TRBD1 (5 bases). The germline V gene has CDR1 SGHVS and CDR2 FQNEAQ. CDR3 size: 16 residues. V lost 4 bases, J lost 4 bases, and 19 bases lay in between. In DNA, the CDR3 is TGTGCCAGCAGCTCGGAGGGACCTGTTGAAAGCACTGAAGCTTTCTTT. This translates into CASSSEGPVESTEAFF.

The V and J genes are TRBV19 and TRBJ2-3, with 7 bases fitting TRBD2. The germline V gene has CDR1 LNHDA and CDR2 SQIVND (reference sequence). CDR3 length: 19 amino acids. With 4 bases clipped from V and 0 bases from J, the junction kept 16 bases outside the gene matches. The CDR3 coding sequence is TGTGCCAGTAGTACTCCCAGGGAGGGAGGGGAGGAAAGCACAGATACGCAGTATTTT. Residues: CASSTPREGGEESTDTQYF.

The chain couples TRBV7-9 to TRBJ1-3; D gene unclear. Germline-derived CDR1 and CDR2 are SEHNR and FQNEAQ (reference sequence). CDR3 length: 13 amino acids. V gave up 5 bases and J gave up 1 base, with 6 bases separating them. CDR3 loop: CASSPGSGNTIYF. The CDR3 DNA is TGTGCCAGCAGCCCTGGATCTGGAAACACCATATATTTT.

The J gene is TRBJ2-7, the V gene TRBV30; 7 bases line up with TRBD2. Trimming cost V 5 bases and J 1 base; bases outside gene matches: 8. Germline CDR1 GTSNPN, CDR2 SVGIG (reference sequence). This CDR3 has 14 amino acids. The CDR3 region has the DNA TGTGCCTGGTCATTCCTCGGGGGGTCCTACGAGCAGTACTTC. It codes for CAWSFLGGSYEQYF. Complete variable domain (other parts from reference TRBV30 and TRBJ2-7): SQTIHQWPATLVQPVGSPLSLECTVEGTSNPNLYWYRQAAGRGLQLLFYSVGIGQISSEVPQNLSASRPQDRQFILSSKKLLLSDSGFYLCAWSFLGGSYEQYFGPGTRLTVT.

This chain links TRBV11-2 with TRBJ2-2; perhaps TRBD1 as D (5 bases). From germline, CDR1 is SGHAT and CDR2 FQNNGV. Trimming took off 1 base at V and 3 bases at J, with 6 bases between the two ends. The CDR3 is made up of 14 amino acids. CDR3 region: CASSLVGDTGELFF. The CDR3 DNA is TGTGCCAGCAGCTTAGTAGGGGACACCGGGGAGCTGTTTTTT. Combining the CDR3 with reference TRBV11-2 and TRBJ2-2 gives the whole variable domain EAGVAQSPRYKIIEKRQSVAFWCNPISGHATLYWYQQILGQGPKLLIQFQNNGVVDDSQLPKDRFSAERLKGVDSTLKIQPAKLEDSAVYLCASSLVGDTGELFFGEGSRLTVL.

The gene calls are TRBV9 and TRBJ2-2; 7 nucleotides line up with TRBD1. The CDR3 has 14 residues. V trimming: 2 bases; J trimming: 3 bases; junction bases outside the gene matches: 1. Germline CDR1 reads SGDLS; CDR2 reads YYNGEE. CDR3 sequence (DNA): TGTGCCAGCAGCGTCCAGGGGGACACCGGGGAGCTGTTTTTT. Its protein is CASSVQGDTGELFF.

The chain carries TRBV4-1 and TRBJ2-7, with a tentative D call TRBD2 (5 bases). Looked up from germline, CDR1 is MGHRA and CDR2 is YSYEKL. The CDR3 is made up of 14 amino acids. Trimming removed 3 bases at V and 1 base at J, with 10 bases between. The CDR3 protein is CASSHGPGSYEQYF. The CDR3 DNA is TGCGCCAGCAGCCATGGACCGGGATCCTACGAGCAGTACTTC.

The V and J genes are TRBV7-8 and TRBJ2-1, with D perhaps assigned TRBD1 or TRBD2 (6 bases each). V lost 5 bases to trimming and J lost 3 bases, with 17 bases between them. The CDR3 is made up of 16 amino acids. The germline V gene encodes CDR1 SGHVS and CDR2 FQNEAQ. CDR3 residues: CASSHGGGDGYNEQFF. CDR3 in DNA: TGTGCCAGCAGCCACGGGGGCGGGGATGGCTACAATGAGCAGTTCTTC.

This clone was counted only a few times. The sample holds other DNA sequences that translate to the same CDR3. The chain is built from TRBV30 and TRBJ1-2; D gene unclear. The V end lost 8 bases, the J end lost 5 bases, and 9 bases lay between the germline ends. This CDR3 region has 10 residues. Per the germline V gene, CDR1 is GTSNPN and CDR2 is SVGIG (reference sequence). The CDR3, as DNA: TGTGCCGTAAGGTATTATGGCTACACCTTC. Its translation is CAVRYYGYTF. Looking up the rest from reference TRBV30 and TRBJ1-2 gives the full variable domain: SQTIHQWPATLVQPVGSPLSLECTVEGTSNPNLYWYRQAAGRGLQLLFYSVGIGQISSEVPQNLSASRPQDRQFILSSKKLLLSDSGFYLCAVRYYGYTFGSGTRLTVV.

This chain links TRBV27 with TRBJ2-1; TRBD2 is a possible D gene (6 bases). CDR3 length: 19 amino acids. V lost 4 bases and J 1 base, leaving 23 bases between the germline ends. From germline, CDR1 is MNHEY and CDR2 SMNVEV (reference sequence). The CDR3 protein is CASSSVRGSGSGSYNEQFF. CDR3 bases: TGTGCCAGCAGTTCTGTAAGGGGTAGCGGATCTGGTTCCTACAATGAGCAGTTCTTC.